This TCR beta chain originates from a study of long-term antiretroviral therapy in people with HIV. Run at survey level, the immunoSEQ assay was version v3.0. Clones were read by immunoSEQ multiplex PCR, and TCRdb kept only the in-frame ones, dropping some. The sample has about 35,000 clones; roughly 85% are singletons. The TCR sequence derives from a man in his late teens or twenties with HIV. Sequenced material: unsorted PBMCs, taken 2.2 years after starting antiretroviral therapy.

The CDR3 nucleotides are TGTGCCAGCAAGGGGGGAAGCTCAAATGAGCAGTTCTTC. Protein: CASKGGSSNEQFF. The chain joins TRBV7-3 to TRBJ2-1, with D possibly called TRBD1 or TRBD2 (6 bases each). Between the trimmed V and J ends, which lost 7 bases and 7 bases, there was a span of 14 bases. CDR1 is SGHTA and CDR2 is FQGTGA in the germline V gene. This CDR3 contains 13 residues.